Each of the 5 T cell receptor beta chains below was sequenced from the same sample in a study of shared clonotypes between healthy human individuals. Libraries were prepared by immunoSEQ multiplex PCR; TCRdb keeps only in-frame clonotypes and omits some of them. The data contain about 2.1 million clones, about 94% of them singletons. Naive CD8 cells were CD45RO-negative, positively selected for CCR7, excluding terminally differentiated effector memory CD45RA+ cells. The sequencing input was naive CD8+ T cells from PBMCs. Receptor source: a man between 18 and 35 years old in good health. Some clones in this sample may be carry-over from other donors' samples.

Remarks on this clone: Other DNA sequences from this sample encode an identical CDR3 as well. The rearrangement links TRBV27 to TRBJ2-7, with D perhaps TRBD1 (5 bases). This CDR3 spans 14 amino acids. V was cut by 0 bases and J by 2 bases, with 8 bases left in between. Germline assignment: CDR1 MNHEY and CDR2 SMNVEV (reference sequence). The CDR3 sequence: CASSLSQGAYEQYF. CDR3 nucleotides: TGTGCCAGCAGTTTATCTCAGGGTGCCTACGAGCAGTACTTC.

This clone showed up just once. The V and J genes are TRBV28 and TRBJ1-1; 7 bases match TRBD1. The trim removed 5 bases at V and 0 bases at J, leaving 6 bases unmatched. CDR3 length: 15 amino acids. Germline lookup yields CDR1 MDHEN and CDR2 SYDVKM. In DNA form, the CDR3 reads TGTGCCAGCAGTCCTGTCAGGGGGGTGAACACTGAAGCTTTCTTT. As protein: CASSPVRGVNTEAFF.

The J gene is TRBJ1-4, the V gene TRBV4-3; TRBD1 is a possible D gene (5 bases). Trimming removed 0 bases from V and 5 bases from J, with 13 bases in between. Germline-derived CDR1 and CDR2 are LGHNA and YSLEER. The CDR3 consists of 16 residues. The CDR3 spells CASSQDGLGENEKLFF. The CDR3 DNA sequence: TGCGCCAGCAGCCAAGATGGCTTGGGGGAAAATGAAAAACTGTTTTTT.

This CDR3 reads CASRTGRSYEQYF. CDR3 bases: TGTGCCAGCAGAACAGGTCGCTCCTACGAGCAGTACTTC. V is TRBV25-1 and J is TRBJ2-7, with D perhaps TRBD1 (5 bases). The germline gives CDR1 MGHDK, CDR2 SYGVNS. The germline V and J ends were trimmed by 6 bases and 0 bases, with 9 bases remaining between them. This CDR3 region has 13 residues.

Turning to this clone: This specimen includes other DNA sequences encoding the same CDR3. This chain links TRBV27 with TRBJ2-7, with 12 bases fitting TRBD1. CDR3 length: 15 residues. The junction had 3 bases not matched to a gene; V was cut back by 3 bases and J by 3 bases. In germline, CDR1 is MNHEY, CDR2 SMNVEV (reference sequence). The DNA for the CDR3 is TGTGCCAGCAGTTTGGGGACAGGGGGCAGCTACGAGCAGTACTTC. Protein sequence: CASSLGTGGSYEQYF.